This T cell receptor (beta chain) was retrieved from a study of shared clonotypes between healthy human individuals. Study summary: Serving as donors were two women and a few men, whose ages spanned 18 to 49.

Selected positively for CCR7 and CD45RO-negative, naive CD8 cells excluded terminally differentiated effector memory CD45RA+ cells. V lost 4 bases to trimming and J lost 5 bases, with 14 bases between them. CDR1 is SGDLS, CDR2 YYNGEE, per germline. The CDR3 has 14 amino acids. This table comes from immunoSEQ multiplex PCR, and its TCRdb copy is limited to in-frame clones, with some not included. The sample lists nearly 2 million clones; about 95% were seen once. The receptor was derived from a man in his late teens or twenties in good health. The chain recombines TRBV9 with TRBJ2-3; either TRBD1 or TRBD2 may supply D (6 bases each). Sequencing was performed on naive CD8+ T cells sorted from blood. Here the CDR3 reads CASSPEGVGDTQYF. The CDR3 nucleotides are TGTGCCAGCAGCCCGGAGGGGGTGGGAGATACGCAGTATTTT.